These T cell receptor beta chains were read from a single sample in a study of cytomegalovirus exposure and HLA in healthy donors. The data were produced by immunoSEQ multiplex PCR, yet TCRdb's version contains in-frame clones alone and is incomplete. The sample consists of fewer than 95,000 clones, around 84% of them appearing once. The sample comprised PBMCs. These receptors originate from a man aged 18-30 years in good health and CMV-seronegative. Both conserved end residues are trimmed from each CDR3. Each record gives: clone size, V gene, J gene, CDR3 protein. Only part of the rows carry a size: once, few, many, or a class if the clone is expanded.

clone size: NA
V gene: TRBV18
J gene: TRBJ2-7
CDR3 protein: ASSGRSIGSYEQY

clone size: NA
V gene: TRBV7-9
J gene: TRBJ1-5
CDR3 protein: ASSPTGDQPQH

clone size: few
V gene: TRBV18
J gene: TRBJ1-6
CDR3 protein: ASSPDRGYNSPLH

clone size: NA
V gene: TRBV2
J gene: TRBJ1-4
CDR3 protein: ASTGRVHEKLF

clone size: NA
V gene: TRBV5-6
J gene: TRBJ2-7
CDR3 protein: ASSPRTGGLREY

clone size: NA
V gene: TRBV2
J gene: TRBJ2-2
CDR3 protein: ASTQRREAGELF

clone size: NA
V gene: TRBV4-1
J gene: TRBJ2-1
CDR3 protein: ASSQAPSGGAKEQF

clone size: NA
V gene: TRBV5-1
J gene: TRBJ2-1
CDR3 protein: ASSLGLAAEQF

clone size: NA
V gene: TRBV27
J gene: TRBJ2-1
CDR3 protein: ASSSHRDRGVNEQF

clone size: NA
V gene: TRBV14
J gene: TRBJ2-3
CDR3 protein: ASSQVGQGFSDTQY

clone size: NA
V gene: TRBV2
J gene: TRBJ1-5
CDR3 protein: ASSGGGEQPQH

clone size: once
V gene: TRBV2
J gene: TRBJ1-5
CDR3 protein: ASTSGTGGPQPQH

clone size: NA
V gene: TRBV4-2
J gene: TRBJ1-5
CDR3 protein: ASSPFSPGQVSNQPQH

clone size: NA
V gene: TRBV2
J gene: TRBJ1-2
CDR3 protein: ASNLGTGYGYT

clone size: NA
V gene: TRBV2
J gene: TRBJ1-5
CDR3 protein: ASSVGTGGNSNQPQH

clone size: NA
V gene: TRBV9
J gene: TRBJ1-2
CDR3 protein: ASNHGSVSNYGYT

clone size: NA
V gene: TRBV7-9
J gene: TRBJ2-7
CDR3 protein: SSSLAPQDEY

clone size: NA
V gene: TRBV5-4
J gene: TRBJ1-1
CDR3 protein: ASSSEIGGWNTEAF

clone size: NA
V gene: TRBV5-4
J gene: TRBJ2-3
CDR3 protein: ASSRQGSTDTQY

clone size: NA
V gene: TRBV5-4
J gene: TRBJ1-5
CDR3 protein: ASSLGGLDQPQH

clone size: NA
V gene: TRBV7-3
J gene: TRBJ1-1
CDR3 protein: ASSLNRTPAPF

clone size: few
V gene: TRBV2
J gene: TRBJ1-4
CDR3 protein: ASKGTGYEKLF

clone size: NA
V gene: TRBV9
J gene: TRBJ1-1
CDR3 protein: ASSAHGNTEAF

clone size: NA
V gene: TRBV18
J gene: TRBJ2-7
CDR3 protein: ASSPPGQFSPLYEQY

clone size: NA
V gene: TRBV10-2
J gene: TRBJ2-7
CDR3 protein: ASTPPDSYEQY

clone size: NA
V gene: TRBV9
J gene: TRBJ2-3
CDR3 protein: ASSVGLAGGGDTQY

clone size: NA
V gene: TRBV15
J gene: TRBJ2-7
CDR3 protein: ATSRVKGPEGEQY

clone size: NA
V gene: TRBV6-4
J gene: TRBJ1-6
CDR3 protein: ASRRTGGHNSPLH

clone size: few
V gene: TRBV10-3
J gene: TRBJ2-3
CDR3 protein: ASHQGTVRDTQY

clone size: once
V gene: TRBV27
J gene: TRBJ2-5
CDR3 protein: ASSLRFGGEETQY

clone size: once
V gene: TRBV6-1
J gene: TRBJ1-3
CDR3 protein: ATGQGTRNTIY

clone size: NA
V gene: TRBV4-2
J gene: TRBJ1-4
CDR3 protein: ASSQGRGTGEKKLF

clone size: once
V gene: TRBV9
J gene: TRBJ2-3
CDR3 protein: ASSAAGQFTDTQY

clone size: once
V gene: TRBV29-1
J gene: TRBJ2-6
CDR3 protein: SVQGSGANVLT

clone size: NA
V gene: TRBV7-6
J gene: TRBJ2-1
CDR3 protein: ASSLGGGSNEQF

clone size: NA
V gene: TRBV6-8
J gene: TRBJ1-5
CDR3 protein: ASSYSSNLGEPQH

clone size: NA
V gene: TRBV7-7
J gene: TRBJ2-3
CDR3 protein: ASSLGTSGTTDTQY

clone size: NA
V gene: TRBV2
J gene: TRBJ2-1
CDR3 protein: ASSAQRGVLGVSYNEQF

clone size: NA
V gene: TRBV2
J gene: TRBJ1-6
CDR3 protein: ASSARQGDISPLH

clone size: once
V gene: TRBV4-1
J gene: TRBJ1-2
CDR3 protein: ASSQAPGSSNYGYT

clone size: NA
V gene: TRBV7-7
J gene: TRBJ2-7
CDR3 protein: ASSFSSRGEQY

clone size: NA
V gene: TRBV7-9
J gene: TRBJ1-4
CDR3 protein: SSSHTGTNEKLF

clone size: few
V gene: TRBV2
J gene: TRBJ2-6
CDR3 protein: ASSERSGANVLT

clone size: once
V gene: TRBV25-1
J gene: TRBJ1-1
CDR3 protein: ASSGGQGNTEAF

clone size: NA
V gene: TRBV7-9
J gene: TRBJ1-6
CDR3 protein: SSSTSDTPLH

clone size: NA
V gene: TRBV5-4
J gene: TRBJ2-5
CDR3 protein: ASSSQETQY

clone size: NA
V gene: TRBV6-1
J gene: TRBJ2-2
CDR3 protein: ASETGELF

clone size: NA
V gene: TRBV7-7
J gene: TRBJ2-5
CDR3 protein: ASSLVAGGRETQY

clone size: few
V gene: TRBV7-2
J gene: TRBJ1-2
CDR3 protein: ASSFVGWQGSNYGYT

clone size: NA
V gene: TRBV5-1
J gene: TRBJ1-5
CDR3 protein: ASSLGERGQPQH

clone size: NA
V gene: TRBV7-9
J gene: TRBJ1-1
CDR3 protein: ASSSKRGAPRNTEAF